These 26 T cell receptor beta chains were sequenced from one sample in a study of T cells after posttransplantation cyclophosphamide. Assay: immunoSEQ multiplex PCR; the TCRdb copy retains only in-frame clones and omits some. The sample has some 38,000 clones, none seen only once. The sequencing input was PBMCs. These receptors were collected from a man aged 45-65 years in good health, CMV-negative, and a related stem cell transplant donor.

This clone was observed many times. V usage is TRBV4-1 and J usage is TRBJ2-7; D is unresolved. The CDR3 is 17 amino acids. Germline assignment: CDR1 MGHRA and CDR2 YSYEKL. Trimming took 1 base from V and 2 from J, leaving 18 bases between them. CDR3 sequence (DNA): TGCGCCAGCAGCCAAGTTCTTACACAGCCGGTAGCCTACGAGCAGTACTTC. This translates into CASSQVLTQPVAYEQYF.

This clone was seen ten or more times. The chain links TRBV9 to TRBJ1-4, with D unclear. V lost 0 bases and J 7 bases, leaving 25 bases between the germline ends. From germline, CDR1 is SGDLS and CDR2 YYNGEE. CDR3 size: 19 residues. CDR3 DNA sequence: TGTGCCAGCAGCGTAGGTGACTTTTGGCAGACCGGAGGGAGTGAAAAACTGTTTTTT. This gives the protein CASSVGDFWQTGGSEKLFF.

This clone has ten or more counts. V gene TRBV7-3 combines with J gene TRBJ2-3; TRBD2 might be the D (6 bases). CDR1 is SGHTA and CDR2 is FQGTGA in the germline V gene. The ends were cut back, 4 bases at V and 4 bases at J, with 9 bases in the middle. The CDR3 totals 13 residues. CDR3 DNA sequence: TGTGCCAGCAGCTCCGGGACTTCAGATACGCAGTATTTT. As protein: CASSSGTSDTQYF.

This clone has only a few counts. This chain links TRBV9 with TRBJ2-1, with TRBD2 as a possible D gene (6 bases). V was cut by 3 bases and J by 0 bases, with 10 bases left in between. From germline, CDR1 is SGDLS and CDR2 YYNGEE. There are 15 residues in the CDR3. This CDR3 reads CASSGGISSYNEQFF. The CDR3 DNA is TGTGCCAGCAGCGGCGGGATCAGCTCCTACAATGAGCAGTTCTTC.

At least ten counts were recorded for this clone. This chain joins TRBV18 and TRBJ2-3; TRBD1 matches 10 bases. This CDR3 is 14 amino acids long. Germline lookup yields CDR1 KGHSH and CDR2 LQKENI. J was trimmed by 3 bases and V by 4 bases; bases with no gene match: 1. The CDR3 loop is CASSRQGATDTQYF. The DNA of the CDR3 is TGTGCCAGCTCACGACAGGGGGCAACAGATACGCAGTATTTT.

This clone was observed a few times. This chain joins TRBV7-9 and TRBJ2-1; D unclear. This CDR3 has 12 amino acids. V lost 5 bases, J lost 6 bases, and 8 bases lay in between. Germline V gives CDR1 SEHNR, CDR2 FQNEAQ (reference sequence). The CDR3 DNA reads TGTGCCAGCAGCCCAGTAAGCAATGAGCAGTTCTTC. Protein: CASSPVSNEQFF.

Many counts were recorded for this clone. The genes are TRBV28 and TRBJ2-5, with TRBD2 identical over 10 bases. Per germline, CDR1 MDHEN and CDR2 SYDVKM. The V and J ends lost 7 bases and 3 bases, in that order; junction bases with no gene match: 8. The CDR3 length is 15 residues. In nucleotides, the CDR3 is TGTGCCAGCAAGGGTGCTAGCGGGGGTGAAGAGACCCAGTACTTC. Its protein product is CASKGASGGEETQYF.

The table lists this clone with many counts. The rearrangement links TRBV2 to TRBJ1-6; 8 bases are shared with TRBD1. The CDR3 loop spans 15 amino acids. V shed 4 bases and J 8 bases; nucleotides not matched to a gene: 7. Germline CDR1 is SNHLY and CDR2 is FYNNEI. CDR3 in amino acids: CASSGWTGNDSPLHF. The CDR3 coding sequence is TGTGCCAGCAGTGGGTGGACAGGGAACGATTCACCCCTCCACTTT.

This clone appeared many times. The chain couples TRBV7-3 to TRBJ1-1; D is unresolved. The V and J ends lost 5 bases and 0 bases respectively, with 7 bases between them. The CDR3 is 13 amino acids. Germline lookup yields CDR1 SGHTA and CDR2 FQGTGA. The CDR3 DNA sequence: TGTGCCAGCAGCCGCGGGATGAACACTGAAGCTTTCTTT. Amino acids: CASSRGMNTEAFF.

This clone was seen repeatedly, ten times or more. V and J are TRBV30 and TRBJ1-2; unclear D gene. With 2 bases removed from V and 0 bases from J, the gap between germline ends came to 10 bases. There are 14 residues in the CDR3. In germline, CDR1 is GTSNPN, CDR2 SVGIG (reference sequence). The CDR3 region has the DNA TGTGCCTGGAGTTGGGAGGAGACTAACTATGGCTACACCTTC. Its protein is CAWSWEETNYGYTF.

The table lists this clone with many counts. This chain uses TRBV15 with TRBJ2-1; 10 positions agree with TRBD1. The CDR3 totals 16 residues. Germline CDR1 LNHNV, CDR2 YYDKDF (reference sequence). The V and J ends lost 4 bases and 2 bases, in that order; junction bases with no gene match: 5. The CDR3 DNA follows: TGTGCCACCAGCACTGAGGACAGGGGGACCTACAATGAGCAGTTCTTC. Translating it yields CATSTEDRGTYNEQFF. The entire variable domain, with the rest obtained from reference TRBV15 and TRBJ2-1, is as follows: DAMVIQNPRYQVTQFGKPVTLSCSQTLNHNVMYWYQQKSSQAPKLLFHYYDKDFNNEADTPDNFQSRRPNTSFCFLDIRSPGLGDTAMYLCATSTEDRGTYNEQFFGPGTRLTVL.

This clone appeared many times. The V and J genes are TRBV5-4 and TRBJ1-1; 7 bases agree with TRBD1. This CDR3 has 16 residues. The germline V gene encodes CDR1 SGHNT and CDR2 YYREEE (reference sequence). Unmatched junction bases numbered 5, after V lost 0 bases and J lost 0 bases. The CDR3 region has the DNA TGTGCCAGCAGCTTGGATAACAGGGGAATGAACACTGAAGCTTTCTTT. It codes for CASSLDNRGMNTEAFF.

This clone was found many times. The rearrangement links TRBV2 to TRBJ1-2; 8 bases match TRBD1. The germline CDR1 and CDR2 sequences are SNHLY and FYNNEI. The CDR3 length is 13 residues. V dropped 5 bases and J dropped 4; count of bases not matched to a gene: 3. The CDR3 DNA reads TGTGCCAGCAGTAGACAGGGGCCCTATGGCTACACCTTC. Translation: CASSRQGPYGYTF.

In its sample, this clone was seen many times. The chain carries TRBV5-6 and TRBJ2-7, with D hard to call. The V end lost 5 bases, the J end lost 0 bases, and 12 bases lay between the germline ends. Germline CDR1 and CDR2: SGHDT and YYEEEE. The CDR3 contains 14 residues. The CDR3 sequence is CASRSGWSSYEQYF. CDR3 coding DNA: TGTGCCAGCAGATCTGGGTGGAGCTCCTACGAGCAGTACTTC.

This clone was seen repeatedly, ten times or more. The chain combines TRBV10-1 with TRBJ2-3; TRBD1 agrees at 10 bases. J lost 0 bases, V lost 4 bases, and 7 bases had no gene match. This CDR3 comprises 17 residues. The germline V gene has CDR1 WNHNN and CDR2 SYGVQD (reference sequence). CDR3 sequence: CASSASGDRGSTDTQYF. DNA of the CDR3: TGCGCCAGCAGTGCCTCGGGGGACAGGGGAAGCACAGATACGCAGTATTTT.

The sample holds many counts of this clone. This sequence joins TRBV2 and TRBJ2-7, with D maybe TRBD2 (6 bases). Deletions cut 7 bases from V and 4 bases from J, with 11 bases between. The CDR3 is 12 residues long. Germline lookup yields CDR1 SNHLY and CDR2 FYNNEI. CDR3 nucleotides: TGTGCCAGCAACGGAGGAGGGTACGAGCAGTACTTC. This translates into CASNGGGYEQYF.

This clone was recorded at least ten times. The chain uses TRBV7-3 and TRBJ1-1, with unresolved D. The CDR3 runs to 13 residues. The V gene lost 3 bases and the J gene lost 1 base, with 6 bases spanning the gap. Germline V gene data show CDR1 as SGHTA and CDR2 as FQGTGA. CDR3 amino acids: CASSFSPNTEAFF. DNA of the CDR3: TGTGCCAGCAGCTTCTCCCCGAACACTGAAGCTTTCTTT. The entire variable domain, with the rest obtained from reference TRBV7-3 and TRBJ1-1, is as follows: GAGVSQTPSNKVTEKGKYVELRCDPISGHTALYWYRQSLGQGPEFLIYFQGTGAADDSGLPNDRFFAVRPEGSVSTLKIQRTERGDSAVYLCASSFSPNTEAFFGQGTRLTVV.

This clone was seen repeatedly, ten times or more. V gene TRBV5-1 combines with J gene TRBJ2-3; 7 positions agree with TRBD1. Unmatched junction bases numbered 16, after V lost 4 bases and J lost 8 bases. Germline V gives CDR1 SGHRS, CDR2 YFSETQ. The CDR3 contains 16 residues. DNA of the CDR3: TGCGCCAGCAGCAAGGACAGGCGATCCCCTCCCGGTACGCAGTATTTT. Its protein product is CASSKDRRSPPGTQYF.

This clone was recorded at least ten times. This sequence joins TRBV10-3 and TRBJ2-2, with D perhaps matching TRBD2 (5 bases). Trimming cost V 10 bases and J 4 bases, with 10 bases left between them. The CDR3 runs 12 residues. Germline lookup yields CDR1 ENHRY and CDR2 SYGVKD. The CDR3 nucleotides are TGTGCCACCGGCCTAGCCACCGGGGAGCTGTTTTTT. The encoded protein is CATGLATGELFF.

This clone showed up many times. The genes are TRBV7-3 and TRBJ2-3; D possibly corresponds to TRBD2 (5 bases). The CDR3 runs 13 residues. V shed 5 bases and J shed 2 bases, with 8 bases lying between them. The germline V gene encodes CDR1 SGHTA and CDR2 FQGTGA. CDR3 region: CASSADFTDTQYF. The CDR3 region has the DNA TGTGCCAGCAGCGCGGACTTCACAGATACGCAGTATTTT.

The table lists this clone with many counts. The chain joins TRBV5-6 to TRBJ1-5, with D possibly TRBD1 on 5 matching bases. The CDR3 loop spans 18 amino acids. Germline CDR1 reads SGHDT; CDR2 reads YYEEEE. The V and J ends lost 4 bases and 2 bases respectively, with 22 bases between them. The chain's CDR3 is CASSPRGGNGFGNQPQHF. CDR3 nucleotide sequence: TGTGCCAGCAGCCCACGGGGGGGGAATGGATTCGGCAATCAGCCCCAGCATTTT.

This clone was counted ten times or more. The chain joins TRBV7-3 to TRBJ2-1, with a weak D call TRBD2 (5 bases). The V end was cut by 5 bases, the J end by 5 bases, with 10 bases between. The CDR3 sequence is 13 residues long. Germline V lookup: CDR1 SGHTA, CDR2 FQGTGA. The CDR3: CASSPGVHNEQFF. Here the CDR3 DNA reads TGTGCCAGCAGCCCCGGGGTACACAATGAGCAGTTCTTC.

This clone was recorded many times. The same CDR3 can be traced to other DNA sequences in this sample. The V gene is TRBV7-9, the J gene TRBJ2-1; TRBD2 agrees at 10 bases. J lost 2 bases, V lost 5 bases, and 12 bases had no gene match. The CDR3 consists of 18 residues. Germline V lookup: CDR1 SEHNR, CDR2 FQNEAQ (reference sequence). Here the CDR3 DNA reads TGTGCCAGCAGCCCGTTGGTCTCTAGCGGGAGAGCCTACAATGAGCAGTTCTTC. It is translated as CASSPLVSSGRAYNEQFF.

This clone was observed many times. V gene TRBV5-6 combines with J gene TRBJ1-6, with D perhaps TRBD1 (5 bases). CDR3 length: 12 amino acids. Trimming pared 3 bases from V and 10 bases from J, leaving 8 bases between. Germline V gives CDR1 SGHDT, CDR2 YYEEEE. As DNA, the CDR3 is TGTGCCAGCAGCTCCCGGGGGTCACCCCTCCACTTT. Protein product: CASSSRGSPLHF.

The table lists this clone with a few counts. A much bigger clone sits one base away, suggesting this may be a read error. In DNA, the CDR3 is TGTGCCAGCTCACCCTCACATAATCCGGATCCAGCGGACGAGCAGTACTTC. Its protein product is CASSPSHNPDPADEQYF. This chain connects TRBV18 to TRBJ2-5, with D perhaps TRBD2 (5 bases). The J call may not be correct, given that the DNA end is closer to TRBJ2-7. From germline, CDR1 is KGHSH and CDR2 LQKENI. The CDR3 length is 17 residues.

In this sample, this clone turned up a few times. The chain uses TRBV5-6 and TRBJ2-5, with D tentatively TRBD2 (5 bases). The J call could be wrong; TRBJ2-7 is a better fit for the DNA end. CDR1 and CDR2 from the germline V gene are SGHDT and YYEEEE. The CDR3 has 15 amino acids. CDR3 DNA: TGTGCCAGCAGCTTGAGGGCACTAGGTACCTACGAGCAGTACTTC. Translation gives CASSLRALGTYEQYF.